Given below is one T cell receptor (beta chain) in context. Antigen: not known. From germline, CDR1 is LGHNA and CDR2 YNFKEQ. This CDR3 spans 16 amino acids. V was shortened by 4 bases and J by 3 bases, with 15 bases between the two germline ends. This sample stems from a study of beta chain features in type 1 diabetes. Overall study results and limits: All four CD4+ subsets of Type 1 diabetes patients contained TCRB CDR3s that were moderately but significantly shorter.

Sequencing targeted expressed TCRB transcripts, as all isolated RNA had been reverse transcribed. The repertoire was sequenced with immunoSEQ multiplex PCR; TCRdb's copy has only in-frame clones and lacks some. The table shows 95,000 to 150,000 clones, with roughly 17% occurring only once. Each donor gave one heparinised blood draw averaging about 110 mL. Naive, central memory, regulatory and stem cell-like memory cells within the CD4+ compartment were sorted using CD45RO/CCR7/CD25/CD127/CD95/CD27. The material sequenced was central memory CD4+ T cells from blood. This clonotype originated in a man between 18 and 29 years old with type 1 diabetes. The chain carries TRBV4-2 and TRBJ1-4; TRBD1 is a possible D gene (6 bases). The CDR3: CASSPTSRTANEKLFF. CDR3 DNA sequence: TGTGCCAGCAGCCCTACTTCGCGGACAGCTAATGAAAAACTGTTTTTT.